The clone carrying this T cell receptor (beta chain) was counted between two and nine times. The antigen is undetermined. The data are from a study of shared clonotypes between healthy human individuals. Study-wide results and caveats: Naive subsets generally had larger estimated richness than memory subsets. Around 5% was the fraction of naive CD4 clonotypes found shared across several donors. It was only blood that was sampled, and tissue repertoires likely differ.

At a deep level, the assay was run. TCRdb's copy holds only in-frame clones and misses some; the assay was immunoSEQ multiplex PCR. This table holds approximately 980,000 clones, 60% to 85% found once. CDR1 and CDR2 (germline): SNHLY, FYNNEI. The length of the CDR3 is 13 residues. Trimming took off 7 bases at V and 0 bases at J, with 7 bases between the two ends. J is TRBJ1-5 and V is TRBV2; D not resolved. The TCR sequence derives from a man younger than 35 in good health. The sequencing input was memory CD4+ T cells sorted from blood. Subset defined: CD45RA-negative fraction. CDR3 sequence: CASMTNSNQPQHF. Written as DNA, the CDR3 is TGTGCCAGCATGACAAATAGCAATCAGCCCCAGCATTTT.